The present TCR beta chain was sequenced within a study of tumor-infiltrating lymphocytes in localized non-small cell lung cancer. The study's findings and limits: Only some patients had TCR sequencing, depending on available tissue.

Details on this clone: Its matching antigen is unknown.

Sequencing was performed with immunoSEQ multiplex PCR; in TCRdb, only in-frame clones are kept and a portion is missing. Among over 14,000 clones listed, 75% to 85% were seen once. The V and J ends lost 1 base and 5 bases respectively, with 10 bases between them. The CDR3 totals 14 residues. CDR1 SGHRS and CDR2 YFSETQ come from the germline V gene. The sequence was collected from a human donor with non-small cell lung cancer. The rearrangement links TRBV5-1 to TRBJ1-5; D is possibly TRBD1 (5 bases). Source material: lung tumor tissue. CDR3 residues: CASSLQLGDQPQHF. CDR3 coding DNA: TGCGCCAGCAGCTTGCAGCTGGGGGATCAGCCCCAGCATTTT.